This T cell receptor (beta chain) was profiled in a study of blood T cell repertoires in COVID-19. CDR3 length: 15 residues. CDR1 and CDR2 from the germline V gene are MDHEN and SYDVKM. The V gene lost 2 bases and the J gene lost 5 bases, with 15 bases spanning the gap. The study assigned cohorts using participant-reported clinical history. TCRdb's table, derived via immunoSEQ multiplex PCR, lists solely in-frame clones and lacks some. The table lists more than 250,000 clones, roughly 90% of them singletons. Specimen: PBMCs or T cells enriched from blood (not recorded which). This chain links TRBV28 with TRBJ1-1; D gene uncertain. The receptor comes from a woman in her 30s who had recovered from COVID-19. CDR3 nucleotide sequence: TGTGCCAGCAGTTTAGGGTCGCCCATCAGGACTGAAGCTTTCTTT. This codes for CASSLGSPIRTEAFF.